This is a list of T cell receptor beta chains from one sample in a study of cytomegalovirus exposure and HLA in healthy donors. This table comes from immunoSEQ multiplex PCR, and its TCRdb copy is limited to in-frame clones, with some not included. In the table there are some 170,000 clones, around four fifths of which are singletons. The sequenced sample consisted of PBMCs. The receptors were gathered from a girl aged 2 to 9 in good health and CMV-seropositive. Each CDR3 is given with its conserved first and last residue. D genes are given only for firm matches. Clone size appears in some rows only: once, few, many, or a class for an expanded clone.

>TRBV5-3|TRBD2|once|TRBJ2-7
TGTGCCAGAAGCAATCGGACTAGCGGGAGGAGGTACGAGCAGTACTTC
CARSNRTSGRRYEQYF
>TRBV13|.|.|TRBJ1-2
TGTGCCAGCAGCTTACTACAGGGTAATGGCTACACCTTC
CASSLLQGNGYTF
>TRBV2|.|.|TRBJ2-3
TGTGCCAGCAGTGAATACATGTCAGATACGCAGTATTTT
CASSEYMSDTQYF
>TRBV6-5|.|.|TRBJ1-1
TGTGCCAGCAGTCGATCCAGGGGCTACGGTTGGGAAGCTTTCTTT
CASSRSRGYGWEAFF
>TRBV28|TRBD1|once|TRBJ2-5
TGTGCCAGCAGTTCCCACCACAGGGGGCGGTGGGAGACCCAGTACTTC
CASSSHHRGRWETQYF
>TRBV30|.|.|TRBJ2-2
TGTGCCTGGACAGCTGGGGAGGCCGGGGAGCTGTTTTTT
CAWTAGEAGELFF
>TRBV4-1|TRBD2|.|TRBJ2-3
TGCGCCAGCAGCCCGGGACTAGCGGCCATAAGCAACACAGATACGCAGTATTTT
CASSPGLAAISNTDTQYF
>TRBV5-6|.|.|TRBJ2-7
TGTGCCAGCAGCTTGCTTATGGGACTCTCCTACGAGCAGTACTTC
CASSLLMGLSYEQYF
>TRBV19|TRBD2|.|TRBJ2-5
TGTGCCAGTAGTATTGGTAGCGGGCTAAACCAAGAGACCCAGTACTTC
CASSIGSGLNQETQYF
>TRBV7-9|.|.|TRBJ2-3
TGTGCCAGCGGCCCCACAGATACGCAGTATTTT
CASGPTDTQYF
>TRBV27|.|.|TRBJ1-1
TGTGCCAGCAGTTTATCAGTAGCCACTGAAGCTTTCTTT
CASSLSVATEAFF
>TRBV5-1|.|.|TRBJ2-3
TGCGCCAGCAGCCATAGCACAGATACGCAGTATTTT
CASSHSTDTQYF
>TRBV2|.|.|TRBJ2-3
TGTGCCAGCAGTGAGGGGAGAGGGACAGATACGCAGTATTTT
CASSEGRGTDTQYF
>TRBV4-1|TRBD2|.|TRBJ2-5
TGCGCCAGCAGCCCCACTGCTAGCGGGGCAGGAGAGACCCAGTACTTC
CASSPTASGAGETQYF
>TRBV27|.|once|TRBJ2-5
TGTGCCAGCAGGCCCGATAGGGGATGGGAGACCCAGTACTTC
CASRPDRGWETQYF
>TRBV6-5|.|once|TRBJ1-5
TGTGCCAGCAGTTGGGGGGGTGATCAGCCCCAGCATTTT
CASSWGGDQPQHF
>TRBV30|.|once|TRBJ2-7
TGTGCCTGGAGTGCGGAGGGCCCTCGCGAGCAGTACTTC
CAWSAEGPREQYF
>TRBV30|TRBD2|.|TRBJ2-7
TGTGCCTGGAGTGTATTGTCTCTAGCGGGCTCCTACGAGCAGTACTTC
CAWSVLSLAGSYEQYF
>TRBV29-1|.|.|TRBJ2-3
TGCAGCGTTATCAGGTTTAGCACAGATACGCAGTATTTT
CSVIRFSTDTQYF
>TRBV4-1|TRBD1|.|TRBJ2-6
TGCGCCAGCAGCCAAGGGGACAGGGCTGGGGCCAACGTCCTGACTTTC
CASSQGDRAGANVLTF
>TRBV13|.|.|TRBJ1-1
TGTGCCAGCAGCTTAGGCAACAATCCGGCTTTCTTT
CASSLGNNPAFF
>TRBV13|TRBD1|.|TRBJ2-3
TGTGCCAGCAGCTTAGGAGGACAGGGGGCGGGTTACACAGATACGCAGTATTTT
CASSLGGQGAGYTDTQYF
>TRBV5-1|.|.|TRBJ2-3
TGCGCCAGCAGCTCCCACATAACAGGAGGGGTTACAGATACGCAGTATTTT
CASSSHITGGVTDTQYF
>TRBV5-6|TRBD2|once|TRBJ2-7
TGTGCCAGCAGCTTACGTAGCGGGAATCCGGAGCAGTACTTC
CASSLRSGNPEQYF
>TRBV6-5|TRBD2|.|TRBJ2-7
TGTGCCAGCAGTCTAGCGGGAGGGCCATACGAGCAGTACTTC
CASSLAGGPYEQYF
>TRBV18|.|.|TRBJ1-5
TGTGCCAGCTCAGGGCAGGGCAATCAGCCCCAGCATTTT
CASSGQGNQPQHF
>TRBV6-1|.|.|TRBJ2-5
TGTGCCAGCAGTGAAGCGCCCCCCGCCAGGGAGACCCAGTACTTC
CASSEAPPARETQYF
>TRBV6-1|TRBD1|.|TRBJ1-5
TGTGCCAGCAGTTTAACAGGGGGCCACAATCAGCCCCAGCATTTT
CASSLTGGHNQPQHF
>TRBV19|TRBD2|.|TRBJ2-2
TGTGCCAGTAGGACCGGACTAGCGGGAGTGAACGGGGAGCTGTTTTTT
CASRTGLAGVNGELFF
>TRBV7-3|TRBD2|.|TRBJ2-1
TGTGCCAGCAGCTTAACGTCGGCACTAGCGGGAGAAGGAAATGAGCAGTTCTTC
CASSLTSALAGEGNEQFF
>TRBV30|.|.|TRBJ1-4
TGTGCCTGGAGTGAAGCGGGAAATGAAAAACTGTTTTTT
CAWSEAGNEKLFF
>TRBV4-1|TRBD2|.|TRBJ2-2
TGCGCCAGCAGCCCCGGGACTACCAACACCGGGGAGCTGTTTTTT
CASSPGTTNTGELFF
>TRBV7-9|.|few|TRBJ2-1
TGTGCCAGCAGCTTAGCGGCAGGCAATGAGCAGTTCTTC
CASSLAAGNEQFF
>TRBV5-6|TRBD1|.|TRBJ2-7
TGTGCCAGCAGCTGGACAGGGCGGTACGAGCAGTACTTC
CASSWTGRYEQYF
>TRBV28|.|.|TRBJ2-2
TGTGCCAGCAGTTTACGGGAGCTCGACACCGGGGAGCTGTTTTTT
CASSLRELDTGELFF
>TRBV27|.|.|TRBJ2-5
TGTGCCAGCAGTTATAGCTTGGAAGAGACCCAGTACTTC
CASSYSLEETQYF
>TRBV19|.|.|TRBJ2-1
TGTGCCAGTAGTATAAGAACTCCCGGTGTAGCCTACAATGAGCAGTTCTTC
CASSIRTPGVAYNEQFF
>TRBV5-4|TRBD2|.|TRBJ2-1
TGTGCCAGCAGCTTACCGGGACTAGCGGGAAATGAGCAGTTCTTC
CASSLPGLAGNEQFF
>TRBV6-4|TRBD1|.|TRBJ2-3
TGTGCCAGCAGTGACGAGGGGGCCCCCACAGATACGCAGTATTTT
CASSDEGAPTDTQYF
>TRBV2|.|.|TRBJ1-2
TGTGCCAGCAGTGAATCACCGCGGGGGGATGGCTACACCTTC
CASSESPRGDGYTF
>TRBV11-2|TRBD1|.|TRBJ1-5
TGTGCCAGCAGCTTAGGGGGGACAGGGTATCAGCCCCAGCATTTT
CASSLGGTGYQPQHF
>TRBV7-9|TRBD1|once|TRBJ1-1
TGTGCCAGCAGCTACAACAGGGGGACTGGTACTGAAGCTTTCTTT
CASSYNRGTGTEAFF
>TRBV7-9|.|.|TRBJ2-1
TGTGCCAGCAGCTTAGGGAGGAACAATGAGCAGTTCTTC
CASSLGRNNEQFF
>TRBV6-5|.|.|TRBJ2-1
TGTGCCAGCAGCCCTACGAGCTCCTACAATGAGCAGTTCTTC
CASSPTSSYNEQFF
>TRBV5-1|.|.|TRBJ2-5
TGCGCCAGCAGCTTGGGAGGCATCCAAGAGACCCAGTACTTC
CASSLGGIQETQYF
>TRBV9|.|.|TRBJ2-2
TGTGCCAGCAGCCCCCGGGACTCCGTGGGCGGGGAGCTGTTTTTT
CASSPRDSVGGELFF